This T cell receptor (beta chain) was captured by sequencing in a study of human T cells and chemical hapten exposure. Overall study: Across its roughly 23 weeks, the study gave patients weekly diphenylcyclopropenone doses to the scalp. How much TCR each sample yielded varied, mostly because pooled library volumes differed slightly.

The time point: patch test 1, 2 weeks after DPC sensitization. This sample's treatment: therapeutic diphenylcyclopropenone sensitization with weekly scalp DPC. Study-wide results and limits: Among expanded TCRs, significantly more large CDR3 similarity clusters formed than among controls.

Original processing methods: Sampled TCR counts reached a median of 95,638 per sample, with values ranging from about 23,224 to 690,600. One entry per CDR3 protein results from TCRdb running MiXCR on the RACE reads. The V and J calls were determined by TCRdb, not by the authors. There are roughly 45,000 distinct CDR3 sequences in the sample; 9.3% occur only once, and roughly 4.1% lies in the top ten. The germline gives CDR1 LNHDA, CDR2 SQIVND (reference sequence). The CDR3 has 15 residues. The V end lost 6 bases, the J end lost 0 bases, and 15 bases lay between the germline ends. This clonotype was counted at least ten times. Its cognate antigen is unknown.

The material sequenced was whole blood, taken in connection with sensitization to the hapten diphenylcyclopropenone (DPC). The chain employs TRBV19 and TRBJ2-7, with a tentative D call TRBD2 (6 bases). This clonotype was sampled from a woman aged 50 to 60 with alopecia areata. Some clones in this sample may be carry-over from other donors' samples. The CDR3 is CASRNPGLSSYEQYF. DNA for the CDR3: TGTGCCAGTAGAAACCCGGGACTTAGCTCCTACGAGCAGTACTTC.